This is a list of T cell receptor beta chains from one sample in a study of T cells of healthy individuals. TCRdb processed the 5' RACE reads anew with MiXCR; each CDR3 protein has one entry. In the table there are tens of thousands of distinct CDR3 sequences, 4% to 5% of which are singletons. Source of these receptors: a human donor in good health. Each CDR3 is given with its conserved first and last residue. D genes are given only for firm matches. Not all rows give a size; the values are once, few, many and, for expanded clones, a class.

TRBJ2-3	TRBD2	15	TRBV30	NA	CAWSGGGRETDTQYF	TGTGCCTGGAGTGGTGGCGGGAGGGAGACAGATACGCAGTATTTT
TRBJ1-2	NA	14	TRBV7-3	many	CASSSSGQFHGYTF	TGTGCCAGCAGCTCCTCTGGACAGTTTCATGGCTACACCTTC
TRBJ2-3	NA	17	TRBV7-3	few	CASSLITAWLYTDTQYF	TGTGCCAGCAGCTTAATCACCGCCTGGTTATACACAGATACGCAGTATTTT
TRBJ2-6	TRBD2	16	TRBV6-2/TRBV6-3	medium-sized	CASSHGGGSGANVLTF	TGTGCCAGCAGTCACGGCGGGGGCTCTGGGGCCAACGTCCTGACTTTC
TRBJ2-1	NA	15	TRBV30	NA	CAWSSPFRRGPEQFF	TGTGCCTGGAGTTCCCCCTTTCGGAGGGGGCCTGAGCAGTTCTTC
TRBJ1-5	TRBD1	16	TRBV19	NA	CASSIDGTGLNQPQHF	TGTGCCAGTAGTATAGATGGGACAGGACTAAATCAGCCCCAGCATTTT
TRBJ2-3	NA	12	TRBV20-1	many	CSASTGSDTQYF	TGCAGTGCTAGTACCGGATCAGATACGCAGTATTTT
TRBJ2-1	TRBD2	13	TRBV11-3	NA	CASSLVTSGRKFF	TGTGCCAGCAGCTTAGTTACTAGCGGGAGAAAGTTCTTC
TRBJ1-5	NA	14	TRBV28	few	CASSVQGPFQPQHF	TGTGCCAGCAGTGTCCAGGGGCCCTTCCAGCCCCAGCATTTT
TRBJ1-2	NA	15	TRBV14	NA	CASSQGAGWQTGYTF	TGTGCCAGCAGCCAAGGTGCGGGCTGGCAGACGGGCTACACCTTC
TRBJ2-6	NA	16	TRBV20-1	NA	CSVPGTFVSGANVLTF	TGCAGTGTTCCCGGGACATTTGTCTCTGGGGCCAACGTCCTGACTTTC
TRBJ1-5	TRBD1	17	TRBV15	many	CATSKNQGVVSNQPQHF	TGTGCCACCAGCAAAAATCAGGGGGTAGTGAGCAATCAGCCCCAGCATTTT
TRBJ1-1	NA	16	TRBV29-1	many	CSAGAGVASRGTEAFF	TGCAGCGCCGGAGCGGGGGTCGCCTCGAGGGGCACTGAAGCTTTCTTT